This TCR beta chain was obtained from a study of shared clonotypes between healthy human individuals. Study-wide context: Three plates were used per donor for CD4 naive, three for CD4 memory, two for CD8 naive and one for CD8 memory.

V lost 0 bases and J lost 4, with 9 bases in between. CDR3 length equals 15 residues. CDR1 is PRHDT and CDR2 is FYEKMQ in the germline V gene (reference sequence). Regarding the study as a whole: Relative to clonotypes present in all four donors, those not shared had lower generation probabilities.

This clone is a singleton in its sample. Its antigen is not known. Execution of the assay was at deep level. The sorted-subset replicate PCRs were given around 200 ng DNA, which is tens of thousands of T cell genomes. The assay was immunoSEQ multiplex PCR, and TCRdb's table has in-frame clones only and misses some. In the table there are about 2 million clones, roughly 94% of which are singletons. CD8 cells classed as naive were CD45RO-negative and positively selected for CCR7, excluding terminally differentiated effector memory CD45RA+ cells. The chain employs TRBV13 and TRBJ2-2; a weak D match, TRBD1 (6 bases). The sequenced sample was naive CD8+ T cells sorted from blood. This sequence originates from a young man in good health. The CDR3 bases are TGTGCCAGCAGCTTAGGTTCACAGGGCACCGGGGAGCTGTTTTTT. It codes for CASSLGSQGTGELFF. The full variable domain, in which reference TRBV13 and TRBJ2-2 provide the parts outside the CDR3, is AAGVIQSPRHLIKEKRETATLKCYPIPRHDTVYWYQQGPGQDPQFLISFYEKMQSDKGSIPDRFSAQQFSDYHSELNMSSLELGDSALYFCASSLGSQGTGELFFGEGSRLTVL.